This T cell receptor beta chain stems from a study of molecular identifiers for immune sequencing clone quantification. Study-level findings and limits: Amid fewer than 1.3 million naive cells, spiked Jurkat TCR RNA from one cell was reportedly still detectable. Underestimation of highly expanded clone sizes could arise where identical TCR molecules share a barcode.

CD8+CD4-CCR7+CD45RA+ sorting gave the naive CD8 T cells. The V gene lost 7 bases and the J gene lost 2 bases, with 14 bases spanning the gap. The germline V gene has CDR1 SQVTM and CDR2 ANQGSEA. This CDR3 has 13 residues. MiXCR, run by TCRdb on the PCR reads, gives a single entry per CDR3 protein. Among fewer than 350,000 distinct CDR3 sequences listed, about 22% were seen once. This clonotype was recorded at least ten times. What it binds is unknown. The chain employs TRBV29-1 and TRBJ1-2, with D perhaps TRBD1 (5 bases). Sequenced material: naive CD8+ T cells from blood, with Jurkat cell RNA spiked in. Subset reported: FACS-sorted CD8+CD4-CCR7+CD45RA+ naive T cells. This TCR derives from a human donor in good health. Some libraries in this study had Jurkat cell RNA spiked in. The DNA of the CDR3 is TGCAGCGCTTGGGAAGGGGAGAACTATGGCTACACCTTC. Translating it yields CSAWEGENYGYTF.